These 22 T cell receptor beta chains were all obtained from the same sample, sequenced in a study of blood T cells in healthy people across ages. Alongside a J-beta primer mix, a sample-barcoded 5' primer served in a second PCR lasting about 7 to 12 cycles. TCRdb ran MiXCR on the 5' RACE reads and lists one entry per CDR3 protein. The sample yields roughly 1 million distinct CDR3 sequences, approximately 25% seen once. This same sample was also part of a study on T cells of mothers and their children.

Specimen: blood. The receptors come from a girl under 10 years old in good health.

This clonotype appeared a few times. V and J are TRBV20-1 and TRBJ2-5; tentative D call: TRBD2 (6 bases). V lost 1 base to trimming and J lost 5 bases, with 8 bases between them. The germline V gene has CDR1 DFQATT and CDR2 SNEGSKA (reference sequence). The CDR3 covers 12 residues. CDR3 loop: CSARGEAETQYF. CDR3 DNA sequence: TGCAGTGCTAGAGGGGAGGCGGAGACCCAGTACTTC.

This chain uses TRBV12-3 or TRBV12-4 with TRBJ1-1; D remains ambiguous. This CDR3 is built from 12 residues. Trimming removed 5 bases from V and 7 bases from J, with 11 bases in between. Written as DNA, the CDR3 is TGTGCCAGCAGTCCCTGGGCACGTGAAGCTTTCTTT. Translating it yields CASSPWAREAFF.

The chain recombines TRBV29-1 with TRBJ1-2; D not certain. V was trimmed by 6 bases and J by 8 bases, leaving 22 bases between them. The CDR3 has 14 residues. In germline, CDR1 is SQVTM, CDR2 ANQGSEA. This chain's CDR3 is CSVLVQQASRGYTF. DNA of the CDR3: TGCAGCGTCTTGGTCCAGCAGGCGTCTAGGGGCTACACCTTC.

The chain combines TRBV7-3 with TRBJ2-2; D is uncertain. Germline loops: CDR1 SGHTA, CDR2 FQGTGA. Trimming removed 1 base from V and 2 bases from J, with 5 bases in between. There are 14 residues in the CDR3. CDR3 region: CASSLMPNTGELFF. CDR3 nucleotides: TGTGCCAGCAGCTTAATGCCCAACACCGGGGAGCTGTTTTTT. Full variable domain (remainder filled in from reference TRBV7-3 and TRBJ2-2): GAGVSQTPSNKVTEKGKYVELRCDPISGHTALYWYRQSLGQGPEFLIYFQGTGAADDSGLPNDRFFAVRPEGSVSTLKIQRTERGDSAVYLCASSLMPNTGELFFGEGSRLTVL.

The chain combines TRBV7-8 with TRBJ2-3; D unresolved. Germline V gene sequence: CDR1 SGHVS, CDR2 FQNEAQ. V was cut by 1 base and J by 7 bases, with 6 bases left in between. The CDR3 length is 12 residues. As DNA, the CDR3 is TGTGCCAGCAGCTTAGATTCCCATACGCAGTATTTT. This sequence encodes CASSLDSHTQYF.

The rearrangement links TRBV12-3 or TRBV12-4 to TRBJ2-5; D perhaps matches TRBD2 (6 bases). The J call may be in error: the DNA end matches TRBJ2-7 better. CDR3 length: 14 residues. CDR3 residues: CASSLGLRTYEQYF. The CDR3 nucleotides are TGTGCCAGCAGTTTGGGACTTAGAACCTACGAGCAGTACTTC.

This clonotype showed up just a few times. The CDR3 spells CASSFPDRGIQETQYF. The CDR3 DNA sequence: TGTGCCAGCAGCTTCCCCGACCGGGGGATCCAAGAGACCCAGTACTTC. V and J are TRBV11-2 and TRBJ2-5; D is perhaps TRBD2 (6 bases). Germline V gene data show CDR1 as SGHAT and CDR2 as FQNNGV. CDR3 size: 16 residues. Trimming stripped 3 bases from V and 1 base from J, with 15 bases between.

This clonotype was seen only a few times. The rearrangement uses TRBV21-1 and TRBJ1-5. TRBV21-1 is listed as a pseudogene. The CDR3 runs to 14 residues. CDR3 region: CASSKWQPNQPQHF. In DNA, the CDR3 is TGTGCCAGCAGCAAATGGCAGCCTAATCAGCCCCAGCATTTT.

CDR3 loop: CASSSTVMGGDEQYF. CDR3 DNA: TGTGCCAGCAGCTCAACGGTGATGGGTGGCGACGAGCAGTACTTC. This chain links TRBV7-3 with TRBJ2-7; D gene ambiguous. The CDR3 contains 15 residues. Germline V CDR1 and CDR2: SGHTA, FQGTGA. The ends were cut back, 4 bases at V and 5 bases at J, with 18 bases in the middle.

The genes are TRBV4-1 and TRBJ2-3, with TRBD2 as a possible D gene (5 bases). Germline loops: CDR1 MGHRA, CDR2 YSYEKL. The CDR3 runs 14 residues. Trimming shortened V by 3 bases and J by 6 bases, and 13 bases separated the two germline ends. This chain's CDR3 is CASSQDSSVDTQYF. The CDR3 nucleotides read TGCGCCAGCAGCCAGGACTCATCCGTCGATACGCAGTATTTT.

The chain has TRBV10-3 and TRBJ1-4; D possibly corresponds to TRBD1 (5 bases). Trimming shortened V by 7 bases and J by 5 bases, and 5 bases separated the two germline ends. The CDR3 sequence is 11 residues long. Germline V gene sequence: CDR1 ENHRY, CDR2 SYGVKD. The CDR3 bases are TGTGCCATCACAGGGAATGAAAAACTGTTTTTT. It specifies CAITGNEKLFF.

The chain employs TRBV12-5 and TRBJ2-5, with D uncertain. Germline V gives CDR1 LGHNT, CDR2 FRNRAP. The CDR3 contains 13 residues. The germline V and J ends were trimmed by 6 bases and 5 bases, with 13 bases remaining between them. CDR3 protein: CASGLAIGETQYF. The CDR3 region has the DNA TGTGCTAGTGGCCTGGCAATAGGGGAGACCCAGTACTTC.

The chain recombines TRBV10-3 with TRBJ2-1; 11 positions agree with TRBD1. Germline CDR1 and CDR2: ENHRY and SYGVKD. CDR3 size: 14 residues. V dropped 7 bases and J dropped 5; count of bases not matched to a gene: 4. The DNA of the CDR3 is TGTGCCATCATGCCGGGACAGGGGGACAATGAGCAGTTCTTC. Amino acid sequence: CAIMPGQGDNEQFF.

J is TRBJ2-1 and V is TRBV12-3 or TRBV12-4; 12 bases fit TRBD1. With 7 bases clipped from V and 9 bases from J, the junction kept 7 bases outside the gene matches. This CDR3 is 14 amino acids long. The CDR3 protein is CASTQGQGASEQFF. The CDR3 DNA reads TGTGCCAGCACCCAGGGACAGGGGGCATCTGAGCAGTTCTTC.

The chain joins TRBV4-2 to TRBJ2-7; D gene uncertain. Trimming cost V 0 bases and J 0 bases, with 6 bases left between them. Germline CDR1 is LGHNA and CDR2 is YNFKEQ. The CDR3 contains 14 residues. CDR3 loop: CASSQEVRSYEQYF. The CDR3 nucleotides are TGTGCCAGCAGCCAAGAAGTCCGCTCCTACGAGCAGTACTTC.

As DNA, the CDR3 is TGTGCCAGCAGTTCAGGGTCCGGAACCCTCCACTTT. Encoded protein: CASSSGSGTLHF. V gene TRBV6-5 combines with J gene TRBJ1-6; the D gene is possibly TRBD1 (5 bases). Per the germline V gene, CDR1 is MNHEY and CDR2 is SVGAGI. V lost 4 bases and J 14 bases, leaving 12 bases between the germline ends. The CDR3 runs 12 residues.

This chain links TRBV2 with TRBJ2-5; 7 nucleotides line up with TRBD1. The end of the DNA is better explained by TRBJ2-1, so the J call may be wrong. The CDR3 has 14 amino acids. Looked up from germline, CDR1 is SNHLY and CDR2 is FYNNEI. CDR3 sequence: CASSGQGFKDEQFF. DNA for the CDR3: TGTGCCAGCAGTGGACAGGGCTTTAAAGATGAGCAGTTCTTC.

This chain uses TRBV29-1 with TRBJ1-2, with 7 nucleotides matching TRBD1. CDR1 and CDR2 (germline): SQVTM, ANQGSEA. With 1 base clipped from V and 2 bases from J, the junction kept 16 bases outside the gene matches. The CDR3 consists of 18 residues. In nucleotides, the CDR3 is TGCAGCGTTGAAGGGATATACGCGGACAGGCCACTCAACTATGGCTACACCTTC. The encoded protein is CSVEGIYADRPLNYGYTF.

The chain uses TRBV29-1 and TRBJ2-3; TRBD1 is a possible D gene (5 bases). The V end was cut by 2 bases, the J end by 14 bases, with 11 bases between. Germline V gives CDR1 SQVTM, CDR2 ANQGSEA. There are 10 residues in the CDR3. The CDR3 DNA is TGCAGCGTTGAACAGGGTCGCGTGTATTTT. Protein product: CSVEQGRVYF.

The rearrangement links TRBV15 to TRBJ2-1, with unresolved D. The germline V and J ends were trimmed by 1 base and 5 bases, with 6 bases remaining between them. The CDR3 sequence is 13 residues long. The germline gives CDR1 LNHNV, CDR2 YYDKDF (reference sequence). The CDR3 sequence: CATSRAEDNEQFF. Here the CDR3 DNA reads TGTGCCACCAGCAGAGCAGAGGACAATGAGCAGTTCTTC.

The V and J genes are TRBV7-9 and TRBJ2-5; D may be TRBD1 (6 bases). V was shortened by 5 bases and J by 1 base, with 20 bases between the two germline ends. This CDR3 spans 17 amino acids. The germline gives CDR1 SEHNR, CDR2 FQNEAQ (reference sequence). CDR3 amino acids: CASSKDGQTLFQETQYF. The CDR3 DNA follows: TGTGCCAGCAGCAAAGACGGACAGACCCTCTTCCAAGAGACCCAGTACTTC.

CDR3 sequence (DNA): TGTGCCACCAGTGACCACCGACAGGGCGTCGCGGAGACCCAGTACTTC. It specifies CATSDHRQGVAETQYF. The chain couples TRBV24-1 to TRBJ2-5, with 7 nucleotides matching TRBD1. J gave up 5 bases and V 4 bases, and 12 bases lay outside the gene matches. The germline CDR1 and CDR2 sequences are KGHDR and SFDVKD. The CDR3 runs to 16 residues.